Listed here are 16 T cell receptor beta chains from one sample, sequenced in a study of beta chain features in type 1 diabetes. Expressed TCRB transcripts got sequenced, as all isolated RNA was reverse transcribed. This table comes from immunoSEQ multiplex PCR, and its TCRdb copy is limited to in-frame clones, with some not included. The table includes about 180,000 clones, about 13% detected once. Sequencing was carried out using central memory CD4+ T cells from blood. These receptors were taken from a woman aged 18-35 years in good health.

This chain joins TRBV4-3 and TRBJ2-7; 11 positions agree with TRBD1. With 0 bases clipped from V and 4 bases from J, the junction kept 8 bases outside the gene matches. CDR1 LGHNA and CDR2 YSLEER come from the germline V gene. There are 17 residues in the CDR3. For the CDR3, the DNA is TGCGCCAGCAGCCAAGATCCAGTGGACAGGGGGCTTTACGAGCAGTACTTC. Translation: CASSQDPVDRGLYEQYF.

V usage is TRBV7-2 and J usage is TRBJ2-5, with 12 nucleotides matching TRBD1. CDR3 length: 16 amino acids. Germline V CDR1 and CDR2: SGHTA, FQGNSA. Trimming at V came to 5 bases and at J to 5 bases, leaving 9 bases not matched to a gene. DNA of the CDR3: TGTGCCAGCAGCCCCCAAGGGACAGGGGGCGGTGAGACCCAGTACTTC. Translating gives CASSPQGTGGGETQYF. The variable domain in full, with the rest retrieved from reference TRBV7-2 and TRBJ2-5, is GAGVSQSPSNKVTEKGKDVELRCDPISGHTALYWYRQSLGQGLEFLIYFQGNSAPDKSGLPSDRFSAERTGGSVSTLTIQRTQQEDSAVYLCASSPQGTGGGETQYFGPGTRLLVL.

This clone was seen more than once but under ten times. The chain is built from TRBV5-1 and TRBJ1-5; D gene unclear. V was pared by 0 bases and J by 9 bases, with 10 bases between. CDR3 length: 13 amino acids. Germline values: CDR1 SGHRS, CDR2 YFSETQ. CDR3 bases: TGCGCCAGCAGCTTGGGGGCCAATTGGCCCCAGCATTTT. Translated, it gives CASSLGANWPQHF.

This clone occurred a few times. The rearrangement uses TRBV6-5 and TRBJ2-1; 15 bases line up with TRBD2. Trimming cost V 0 bases and J 9 bases; bases outside gene matches: 3. The germline V gene has CDR1 MNHEY and CDR2 SVGAGI. The CDR3 covers 16 residues. The CDR3 DNA reads TGTGCCAGCAGTTACTCGGGGACTAGCGGGAGGTCTGAGCAGTTCTTC. This gives the protein CASSYSGTSGRSEQFF.

This clone has a handful of counts. J is TRBJ2-1 and V is TRBV28; 7 bases are a match to TRBD2. The CDR3 extends over 16 amino acids. The V and J ends lost 4 bases and 0 bases, in that order; junction bases with no gene match: 6. CDR1 is MDHEN and CDR2 is SYDVKM in the germline V gene. The DNA for the CDR3 is TGTGCCAGCAGTTCTGCTAGCGGTAGCTCCTACAATGAGCAGTTCTTC. Amino acid sequence: CASSSASGSSYNEQFF.

The V gene is TRBV4-1, the J gene TRBJ2-5; D perhaps matches TRBD2 (6 bases). Trimming took 4 bases from V and 9 from J, leaving 21 bases between them. In germline, CDR1 is MGHRA, CDR2 YSYEKL. The CDR3 contains 15 residues. The CDR3 loop is CASSPLRISGGAQYF. For the CDR3, the DNA is TGCGCCAGCAGCCCCCTTAGAATTAGCGGTGGGGCCCAGTACTTC.

This clone appeared a few times. The chain is built from TRBV11-3 and TRBJ2-7, with 9 nucleotides matching TRBD2. Trimming at V came to 5 bases and at J to 0 bases, leaving 5 bases not matched to a gene. Germline CDR1 reads SGHNT; CDR2 reads YENEEA. There are 15 residues in the CDR3. The CDR3 bases are TGTGCCAGCAGCCCCAATAGCGGGAGCTCCTACGAGCAGTACTTC. It is translated as CASSPNSGSSYEQYF.

This clone has just a few counts. This chain uses TRBV6-1 with TRBJ2-5; 7 bases fit TRBD1. Germline CDR1 is MNHNS and CDR2 is SASEGT. V lost 6 bases, J lost 2 bases, and 9 bases stayed unmatched. There are 15 residues in the CDR3. CDR3 protein: CASRPGQPKQETQYF. The CDR3 DNA is TGTGCCAGCAGGCCGGGACAGCCTAAACAAGAGACCCAGTACTTC.

This clone was observed at least ten times. The rearrangement links TRBV9 to TRBJ2-7; 12 bases agree with TRBD2. Germline-derived CDR1 and CDR2 are SGDLS and YYNGEE. V was clipped by 0 bases and J by 4 bases; unmatched bases: 5. The CDR3 runs to 16 residues. The CDR3 here is CASSVDLAGGPYEQYF. For the CDR3, the DNA is TGTGCCAGCAGCGTAGACCTAGCGGGAGGGCCTTACGAGCAGTACTTC.

The table lists this clone with a few counts. This chain connects TRBV6-5 to TRBJ2-6, with D perhaps TRBD1 (6 bases). Trimming removed 5 bases at V and 1 base at J, with 9 bases between. Germline-derived CDR1 and CDR2 are MNHEY and SVGAGI. The CDR3 is 15 amino acids. CDR3 region: CASSTGQSGANVLTF. The CDR3 region has the DNA TGTGCCAGCAGTACCGGACAGTCTGGGGCCAACGTCCTGACTTTC.

This chain connects TRBV9 to TRBJ2-5; tentatively, D is TRBD2 (5 bases). Per germline, CDR1 SGDLS and CDR2 YYNGEE. With 4 bases removed from V and 5 bases from J, the gap between germline ends came to 21 bases. This CDR3 is 16 amino acids long. The CDR3 DNA follows: TGTGCCAGCAGCAGAGGGCAGGCAACATTTGGGGAGACCCAGTACTTC. Translated, it gives CASSRGQATFGETQYF.

This clone was detected many times. V usage is TRBV29-1 and J usage is TRBJ2-3; D unresolved. The CDR3 has 14 amino acids. The V end lost 3 bases, the J end lost 1 base, and 11 bases lay between the germline ends. Germline loops: CDR1 SQVTM, CDR2 ANQGSEA. CDR3 sequence reads: CSVDGGPGTDTQYF. The CDR3 DNA reads as TGCAGCGTTGATGGTGGCCCCGGCACAGATACGCAGTATTTT.

The V and J genes are TRBV7-9 and TRBJ2-1; D possibly corresponds to TRBD2 (6 bases). The CDR3 runs 16 residues. V was shortened by 4 bases and J by 0 bases, with 13 bases between the two germline ends. The germline CDR1 and CDR2 sequences are SEHNR and FQNEAQ (reference sequence). CDR3: CASSYGTASSYNEQFF. CDR3 DNA sequence: TGTGCCAGCAGCTATGGGACTGCTAGCTCCTACAATGAGCAGTTCTTC.

The chain employs TRBV7-2 and TRBJ2-2, with TRBD2 identical over 7 bases. This CDR3 spans 15 amino acids. After removal of 7 bases from V and 10 bases from J, the junction contained 15 bases not matched to a gene. Germline assignment: CDR1 SGHTA and CDR2 FQGNSA. The chain's CDR3 is CASTFRGGGRVELFF. CDR3 DNA sequence: TGTGCCAGCACCTTCCGAGGAGGCGGGAGAGTGGAGCTGTTTTTT.

This clone showed up just a few times. The V call is TRBV7-9, the J call TRBJ2-7; D perhaps matches TRBD2 (6 bases). The CDR3 has 16 amino acids. Deletions cut 5 bases from V and 3 bases from J, with 20 bases between. Germline V lookup: CDR1 SEHNR, CDR2 FQNEAQ (reference sequence). The CDR3 region is CASSGGAQSTRYEQYF. DNA of the CDR3: TGTGCCAGCAGCGGAGGGGCCCAGTCGACTCGCTACGAGCAGTACTTC.

This clone was picked up a small number of times. J is TRBJ2-3 and V is TRBV5-1, with TRBD2 as a possible D gene (7 bases). V lost 4 bases, J lost 2 bases, and 14 bases lay in between. Germline V lookup: CDR1 SGHRS, CDR2 YFSETQ. The CDR3 length is 15 residues. CDR3 residues: CASSPPGGPTDTQYF. The CDR3 coding sequence is TGCGCCAGCAGCCCCCCGGGGGGCCCCACAGATACGCAGTATTTT.